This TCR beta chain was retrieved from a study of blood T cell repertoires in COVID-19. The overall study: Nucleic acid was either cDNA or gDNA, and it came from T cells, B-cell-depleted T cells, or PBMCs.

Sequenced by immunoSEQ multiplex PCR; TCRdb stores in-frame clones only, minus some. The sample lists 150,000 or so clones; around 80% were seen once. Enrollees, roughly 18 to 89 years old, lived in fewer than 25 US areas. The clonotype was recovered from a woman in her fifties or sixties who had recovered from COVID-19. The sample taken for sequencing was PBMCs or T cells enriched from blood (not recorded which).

The CDR3 DNA reads TGTGCCAGCAATCTACAGGGGAACACTGAAGCTTTCTTT. Translation: CASNLQGNTEAFF. This chain joins TRBV5-4 and TRBJ1-1; weak D call: TRBD1 (6 bases). V was clipped by 6 bases and J by 1 base, with 10 bases between them. Germline V gene sequence: CDR1 SGHNT, CDR2 YYREEE (reference sequence). The length of the CDR3 is 13 residues.